This is a list of T cell receptor beta chains from one sample in a study of blood T cell repertoires in COVID-19. The repertoire was sequenced with immunoSEQ multiplex PCR; TCRdb's copy has only in-frame clones and lacks some. The table has tens of thousands of clones, around 74% seen once. The sample was peripheral blood. These receptors originate from a man aged 55 to 70 with COVID-19, enrolled during active disease. CDR3s include the opening cysteine and the closing phenylalanine or tryptophan. D genes are given only for firm matches.

CDR3 length,J gene,D gene,V gene,CDR3 DNA,CDR3 protein
14,TRBJ2-7,TRBD1,TRBV5-1,TGCGCCAGCAGCCCGAATCAGGGGGCGTTCGAGCAGTACTTC,CASSPNQGAFEQYF
12,TRBJ1-1,NA,TRBV11-2,TGTGCCAGCAGCCGCGACAGAGGCGAAGCTTTCTTT,CASSRDRGEAFF
15,TRBJ2-7,NA,TRBV4-1,TGCGCCAGCAGCCAAGATCCACTAGTCTCGACCGAGCAGTACTTC,CASSQDPLVSTEQYF
15,TRBJ1-5,TRBD1,TRBV9,TGTGCCAGCAGCGTAGATGGACAGGGGGGACAGCCCCAGCATTTT,CASSVDGQGGQPQHF
15,TRBJ2-5,NA,TRBV2,TGTGCCAGCAGCGTTCCCCAGACCCGAGGGAAGACCCAGTACTTC,CASSVPQTRGKTQYF
15,TRBJ2-2,NA,TRBV6-4,TGTGCCAGCAGTGGCGAGTTCGGGAACACCGGGGAGCTGTTTTTT,CASSGEFGNTGELFF
15,TRBJ2-2,TRBD1,TRBV5-1,TGCGCCAGCAGCCCAGGACAGGGGGCGCATAAGGAGCTGTTTTTT,CASSPGQGAHKELFF
16,TRBJ1-4,NA,TRBV5-1,TGCGCCAGCAGCTTGGGGATACAGGGTGGAGGTGAAAAACTGTTTTTT,CASSLGIQGGGEKLFF
15,TRBJ2-1,TRBD2,TRBV24-1,TGTGCCACCAGTGATCCGGGAGGGGCGGCCAATGAGCAGTTCTTC,CATSDPGGAANEQFF
13,TRBJ2-7,NA,TRBV6-5,TGTGCCAGCAGTTCAACAGGATCCTACGAGCAGTACTTC,CASSSTGSYEQYF
16,TRBJ1-4,TRBD1,TRBV11-2,TGTGCCAGCAGCTTTCTTAAGGGGACAGGGGTGGAAAAACTGTTTTTT,CASSFLKGTGVEKLFF
14,TRBJ2-7,TRBD2,TRBV6-6,TGTGCCAGCAGTTGGGGGGGGGAGCTACGAGAGCAGTACTTC,CASSWGGELREQYF
14,TRBJ2-1,NA,TRBV7-3,TGTGCCAGCAGCTTCAGGGGATCCTACAATGAGCAGTTCTTC,CASSFRGSYNEQFF
13,TRBJ1-2,NA,TRBV3-1/TRBV3-2,TGTGCCAGCAGCCAACAGGGCACCTATGGCTACACCTTC,CASSQQGTYGYTF
13,TRBJ2-1,TRBD1,TRBV2,TGTGCCAGCAGCCTAGGAGACAGGGGCGAGCAGTTCTTC,CASSLGDRGEQFF
18,TRBJ2-3,TRBD2,TRBV4-1,TGCGCCAGCAGCCAAGACTTAATAGCGGGGGCCACCACAGATACGCAGTATTTT,CASSQDLIAGATTDTQYF
15,TRBJ2-3,TRBD2,TRBV12-5,TGTGCTAGTGGTTTGGGAAGCGGGGGGACAGATACGCAGTATTTT,CASGLGSGGTDTQYF